This TCR beta chain was recovered during a study of blood T cell repertoires in COVID-19 (dated by TCRdb to 2019 to 2021). In terms of the full investigation: Samples from collaborators originated in the United States, Italy and Spain and spanned both the acute and convalescent phases of COVID-19. Sample metadata almost always included a de-identified subject ID, COVID-19 status, age in years and sex. Samples came from the ongoing ImmuneRACE study (first 160 participants) plus 1,254 subjects from 6 global collaborators. The dataset comprised deeply sampled blood TCRbeta repertoires from subjects exposed to, actively infected with, or recovered from COVID-19. Where HLA class I and class II types were available, the types were taken from metadata supplied by the sample provider, not from assay-based typing. The material from the prospective study consisted of cDNA or gDNA derived from T cells, B-cell-depleted T cells, or PBMCs. The repertoires were released in a freely available public database meant as a resource for research on the immune response to SARS-CoV-2. The research as a whole found: The quantity of clinical and demographic metadata differed by source and by participant and was supplied without curation.

TCRbeta CDR3 regions were amplified from genomic DNA by means of the immunoSEQ Assay, a bias-controlled multiplex PCR. As for the original processing: The number of nucleated cells in each sample was estimated by amplification of reference gene primers within the assay. To quantify the absolute abundance of each unique TCRbeta CDR3 rearrangement, sequence reads were collapsed and filtered. For each sample, productive Simpson clonality was calculated by taking the square root of Simpson's diversity index across productive rearrangements. TCRdb mirrors the immuneACCESS table, restricted to in-frame sequences. Some clones are absent from its copies; in checked studies, under half trace to an unresolved V gene, and the reason for the others is unknown. V, J and clone size derive from that table, while D and trimming were established from the DNA sequence. In all, the sample holds around 140,000 clones, and 75% to 90% of those were seen once. 2% to 3% of the sample is held by the ten biggest clonotypes.

The collaborating institutions used their own protocols to collect whole blood in K2EDTA tubes. Collaborator samples were shipped for TCRbeta analysis as frozen whole blood, isolated PBMCs, or DNA extracted from either sample type. According to the germline V gene, CDR1 reads MGHDK and CDR2 reads SYGVNS. V trim: 3 bases; J trim: 6 bases; unmatched bases: 7. From its cysteine to its phenylalanine, the CDR3 spans 15 amino acids. The read is trimmed to its CDR3 DNA, 45 bases read in frame from base 1. Comment on this clone: The target of this receptor is not known. Within one base of it there is no much larger clone, and no base qualities were kept.

This TCR came from a man aged 50-60 years with active COVID-19. Recombination connected TRBV25-1 to TRBJ2-7; 11 of the junction bases match TRBD1. The sequenced sample consisted of peripheral blood. This receptor has the CDR3 CASSDLLGTGGEQYF. The DNA is TGTGCCAGCAGTGATCTACTCGGGACAGGGGGCGAGCAGTACTTC.